This T cell receptor beta chain was recorded in a study of T cell responses to AZD1222 COVID-19 vaccine. Profiled with immunoSEQ multiplex PCR; TCRdb holds only in-frame clones, not every one. The sample lists 130,000 to 150,000 clones, just under 95% occurring once. Germline V gene lookup returns CDR1 LGHDT and CDR2 YNNKEL (reference sequence). The CDR3 sequence is 13 residues long. V lost 4 bases and J lost 6, with 12 bases in between. This chain links TRBV3-1 (or the pseudogene TRBV3-2) with TRBJ1-2; D gene unclear. This TCR derives from an adult in good health. Material: peripheral blood, obtained on day 0 of AZD1222 vaccination. The CDR3 here is CASSRPPGDGYTF. Here the CDR3 DNA reads TGTGCCAGCAGCCGACCTCCGGGAGATGGCTACACCTTC.